This paragraph covers one T cell receptor (beta chain) sequence. Its specificity is not known. The data derive from a study of PD-L1 blockade in urothelial cancer. Study-level results: When pretreatment blood TCR clonality was below the median, it predicted better survival.

This sample's time point: pretreatment peripheral blood. Germline CDR1 is MDHEN and CDR2 is SYDVKM. V was pared by 5 bases and J by 2 bases, with 8 bases of the junction left unmatched. The CDR3 runs 15 residues. Repertoires were generated with immunoSEQ multiplex PCR, while TCRdb's copy carries only in-frame clones and drops some. Among approximately 86,000 clones listed, approximately 86% were seen once. The sequence was obtained from a man in his forties with urothelial cancer. The J gene is TRBJ2-7, the V gene TRBV28; 8 bases line up with TRBD2. This sample comprised PBMCs, obtained around atezolizumab (anti-PD-L1) treatment. CDR3 sequence: CASSLPSGLTYEQYF. The CDR3 DNA is TGTGCCAGCAGTCTCCCTAGCGGGTTAACCTACGAGCAGTACTTC.